The rows below give T cell receptor beta chains drawn from one sample of a study of T-cell reconstitution after alpha-beta-depleted transplantation in children. TCRdb called the PCR reads again in MiXCR, with one record for every CDR3 protein. The sample has a few hundred thousand distinct CDR3 sequences, approximately 7.3% seen once. This specimen consisted of peripheral blood, obtained 360 days after TCRalphabeta/CD19-depleted stem cell transplant. These receptor sequences come from a female patient aged 2 to 10 who had a stem cell transplant for Fanconi anemia, so the T cells may come from the graft donor. Both conserved end residues are part of each CDR3. Fields, in order: D gene, J gene, clone size, V gene, CDR3 DNA, CDR3 protein. The D gene is left open where the match is weak. The listing skips clone size in some rows; elsewhere it reads once, few, many or a size class.

TRBD2	TRBJ2-3	-	TRBV13	TGTGCCAGCACCACGCGGGGGGGCTCAGATACGCAGTATTTT	CASTTRGGSDTQYF
-	TRBJ2-5	many	TRBV12-3/TRBV12-4	TGTGCCAGCAGCGAATCCGTAAGGATCAAGACCCAGTACTTC	CASSESVRIKTQYF
TRBD1	TRBJ2-1	few	TRBV27	TGTGCCAGCAGTCGTCCGGGACAGAGATACAATGAGCAGTTCTTC	CASSRPGQRYNEQFF
TRBD2	TRBJ2-7	-	TRBV7-2	TGTGCCAGCAGCTTAGCGAGGGCTAGCGGGAGGCACGAGCAGTACTTC	CASSLARASGRHEQYF
-	TRBJ2-6	few	TRBV7-9	TGTGCCAGCAGCGCCACCCTTAGCTCTGGGGCCAACGTCCTGACTTTC	CASSATLSSGANVLTF
TRBD1	TRBJ1-5	many	TRBV28	TGTGCCAGCAGGTTGACAGGGCGCAATCAGCCCCAGCATTTT	CASRLTGRNQPQHF
TRBD1	TRBJ1-2	-	TRBV15	TGTGCCACCAGCCACCCTAAGTGGGACAGGGTCCCCTTTAACTATGGCTACACCTTC	CATSHPKWDRVPFNYGYTF
-	TRBJ2-2	-	TRBV9	TGTGCCAGCAATGGGGCAAACACCGGGGAGCTGTTTTTT	CASNGANTGELFF
TRBD2	TRBJ2-7	-	TRBV9	TGTGCCAGCAGCGTAGGACTAGCTCTCACGTACGAGCAGTACTTC	CASSVGLALTYEQYF
-	TRBJ1-1	many	TRBV12-3/TRBV12-4	TGTGCCAGCAGTTTAGGGGGGTCTTACACTGAAGCTTTCTTT	CASSLGGSYTEAFF
TRBD2	TRBJ2-3	-	TRBV20-1	TGCAGTGCTAGACGTGGATGGACTAGCGGGGGCACAGATACGCAGTATTTT	CSARRGWTSGGTDTQYF
-	TRBJ2-5	many	TRBV5-6	TGTGCCAGCAGCTTGCTCGTGACAGACCAAGAGACCCAGTACTTC	CASSLLVTDQETQYF
-	TRBJ1-6	many	TRBV6-6	TGTGCCAGCAGTTGGGGTAACTCACCCCTCCACTTT	CASSWGNSPLHF
-	TRBJ1-6	many	TRBV3-1	TGTGCCAGCAGCCCTACTTCAGGACGGATTACCTCCAATTCACCCCTCCACTTT	CASSPTSGRITSNSPLHF
-	TRBJ2-7	many	TRBV20-1	TGCAGTGCTCCCGGCAGGGGAGGTTTTTACGAGCAGTACTTC	CSAPGRGGFYEQYF
-	TRBJ2-1	many	TRBV9	TGTGCCAGCAGCGGGGGACGTGACAATGAGCAGTTCTTC	CASSGGRDNEQFF
TRBD1	TRBJ2-2	many	TRBV7-6	TGTGCCAGCAGCCACCCTTACTCCGGGACAGGGGAGTCCGTGAACACCGGGGAGCTGTTTTTT	CASSHPYSGTGESVNTGELFF
-	TRBJ2-3	few	TRBV6-1	TGTGCCAGCAGTCTGAGGGGCGGGGTAGGCACAGATACGCAGTATTTT	CASSLRGGVGTDTQYF
-	TRBJ1-5	few	TRBV6-1	TGTGCCAGCAGGCCCTTAGGGGGGAATCAGCCCCAGCATTTT	CASRPLGGNQPQHF
-	TRBJ2-3	-	TRBV7-6	TGTGCCAGCAGCTTAGCGGGTGGACAGCTCAGCACAGATACGCAGTATTTT	CASSLAGGQLSTDTQYF
-	TRBJ2-2	many	TRBV6-2/TRBV6-3	TGTGCCAGCACCGAAGACGACACCGGGGAGCTGTTTTTT	CASTEDDTGELFF
TRBD2	TRBJ2-7	few	TRBV28	TGTGCCAGCAGTTCTGACAGACTAGCGTCCTACGAGCAGTACTTC	CASSSDRLASYEQYF
TRBD1	TRBJ1-5	few	TRBV5-4	TGTGCCAGCAGCTTGGTTTTTTTGGGACAGGACAGGGCTAGCAATCAGCCCCAGCATTTT	CASSLVFLGQDRASNQPQHF
TRBD1	TRBJ1-2	-	TRBV28	TGTGCCAGCAGTTTTCCCGGGACAGGGAACTATGGCTACACCTTC	CASSFPGTGNYGYTF
-	TRBJ2-1	many	TRBV7-9	TGTGCCAGCAGCTTAGAAGCCGCGGTGGGTGAGCAGTTCTTC	CASSLEAAVGEQFF
-	TRBJ2-5	-	TRBV7-3	TGTGCCAGCAGCCGAGGCAGGGCGCCTCAAGAGACCCAGTACTTC	CASSRGRAPQETQYF
-	TRBJ1-5	few	TRBV18	TGTGCCAGCTCACCAAAGGCCTCCAATCAGCCCCAGCATTTT	CASSPKASNQPQHF
-	TRBJ1-2	few	TRBV2	TGTGCCAGCAGTGAGGAGGCAGGGACCTATGGCTACACCTTC	CASSEEAGTYGYTF
TRBD1	TRBJ1-2	-	TRBV6-5	TGTGCCAGCAGTTACTCCAGGGGGGCTCCGGTGGACTATGGCTACACCTTC	CASSYSRGAPVDYGYTF
-	TRBJ2-1	many	TRBV24-1	TGTGCCACCAGTGACCCTTTCGGGGGCAGGAACAATGAGCAGTTCTTC	CATSDPFGGRNNEQFF
-	TRBJ1-3	many	TRBV20-1	TGCAGTGCTGATAGACACGTCTCTGGAAACACCATATATTTT	CSADRHVSGNTIYF
-	TRBJ1-1	many	TRBV5-1	TGCGCCAGCAGACTCGCCACTGAAGCTTTCTTT	CASRLATEAFF